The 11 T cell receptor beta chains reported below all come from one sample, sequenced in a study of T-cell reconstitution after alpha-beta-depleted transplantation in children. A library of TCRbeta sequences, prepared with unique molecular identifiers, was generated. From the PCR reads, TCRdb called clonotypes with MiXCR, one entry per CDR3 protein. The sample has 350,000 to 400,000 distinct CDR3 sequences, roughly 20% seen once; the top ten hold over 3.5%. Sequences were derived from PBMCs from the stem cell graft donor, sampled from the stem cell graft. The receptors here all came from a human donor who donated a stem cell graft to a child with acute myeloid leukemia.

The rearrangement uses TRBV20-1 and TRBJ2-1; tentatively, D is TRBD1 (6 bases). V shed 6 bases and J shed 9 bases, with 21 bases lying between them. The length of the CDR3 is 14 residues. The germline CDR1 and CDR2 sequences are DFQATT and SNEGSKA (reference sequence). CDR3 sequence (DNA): TGCAGTGCGGTCAGACAGGTGGGCTATGGTGAGCAGTTCTTC. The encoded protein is CSAVRQVGYGEQFF.

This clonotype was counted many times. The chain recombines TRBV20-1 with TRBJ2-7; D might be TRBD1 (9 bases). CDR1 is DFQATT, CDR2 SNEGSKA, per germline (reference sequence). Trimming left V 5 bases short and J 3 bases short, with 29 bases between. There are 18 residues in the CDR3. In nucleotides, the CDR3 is TGCAGTGCTTGGGACAGGGCTAGCGGGCAGCGAATCAACTACGAGCAGTACTTC. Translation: CSAWDRASGQRINYEQYF.

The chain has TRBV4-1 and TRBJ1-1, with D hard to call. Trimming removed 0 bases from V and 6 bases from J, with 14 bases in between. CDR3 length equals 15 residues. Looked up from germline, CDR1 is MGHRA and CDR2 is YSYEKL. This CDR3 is CASSQEGKGWSEAFF. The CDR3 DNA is TGCGCCAGCAGCCAAGAGGGCAAGGGATGGTCTGAAGCTTTCTTT.

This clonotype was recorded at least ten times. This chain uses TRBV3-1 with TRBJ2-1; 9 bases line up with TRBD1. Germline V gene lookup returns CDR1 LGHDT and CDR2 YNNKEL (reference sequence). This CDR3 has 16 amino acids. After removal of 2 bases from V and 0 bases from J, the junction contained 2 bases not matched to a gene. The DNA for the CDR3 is TGTGCCAGCAGCCAAACGGGACAGGGCTCCTACAATGAGCAGTTCTTC. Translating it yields CASSQTGQGSYNEQFF.

CDR3 DNA: TGCGCCAGCAGCTTGGGAGTTTCGGATACGCAGTATTTT. This codes for CASSLGVSDTQYF. The V and J genes are TRBV5-1 and TRBJ2-3; D uncertain. V dropped 0 bases and J dropped 6 bases, with 8 bases sitting between them. The V gene's germline CDR1 is SGHRS and CDR2 YFSETQ. The length of the CDR3 is 13 residues.

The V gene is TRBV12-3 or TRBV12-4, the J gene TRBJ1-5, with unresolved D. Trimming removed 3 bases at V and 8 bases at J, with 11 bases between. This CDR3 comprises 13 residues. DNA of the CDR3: TGTGCCAGCAGTTTCGGGGTGGTGGAGCCCCAGCATTTT. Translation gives CASSFGVVEPQHF.

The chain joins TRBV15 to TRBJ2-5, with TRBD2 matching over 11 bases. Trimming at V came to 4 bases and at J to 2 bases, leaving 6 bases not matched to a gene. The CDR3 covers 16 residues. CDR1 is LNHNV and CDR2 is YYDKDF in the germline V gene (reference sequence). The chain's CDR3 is CATSTLTSGTQETQYF. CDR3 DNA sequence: TGTGCCACCAGCACCTTGACTAGCGGGACACAAGAGACCCAGTACTTC. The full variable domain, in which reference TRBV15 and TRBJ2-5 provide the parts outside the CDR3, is DAMVIQNPRYQVTQFGKPVTLSCSQTLNHNVMYWYQQKSSQAPKLLFHYYDKDFNNEADTPDNFQSRRPNTSFCFLDIRSPGLGDTAMYLCATSTLTSGTQETQYFGPGTRLLVL.

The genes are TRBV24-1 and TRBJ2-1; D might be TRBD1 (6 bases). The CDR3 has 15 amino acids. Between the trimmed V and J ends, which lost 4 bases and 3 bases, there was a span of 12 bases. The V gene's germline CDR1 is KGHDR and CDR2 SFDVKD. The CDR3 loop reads CATSDPVGGYNEQFF. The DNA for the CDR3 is TGTGCCACCAGTGACCCCGTAGGGGGCTACAATGAGCAGTTCTTC.

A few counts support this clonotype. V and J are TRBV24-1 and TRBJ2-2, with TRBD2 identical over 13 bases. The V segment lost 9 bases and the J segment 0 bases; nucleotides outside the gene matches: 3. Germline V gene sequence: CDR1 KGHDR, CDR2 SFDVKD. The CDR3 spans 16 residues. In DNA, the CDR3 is TGTGCCACCGCGGGGACTAGCGGGACGAACACCGGGGAGCTGTTTTTT. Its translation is CATAGTSGTNTGELFF.

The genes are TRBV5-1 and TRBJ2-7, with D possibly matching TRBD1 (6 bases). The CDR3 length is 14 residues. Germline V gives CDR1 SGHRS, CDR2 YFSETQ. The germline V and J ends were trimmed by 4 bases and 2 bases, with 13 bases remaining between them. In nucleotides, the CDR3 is TGCGCCAGCAGCCCAGGGGACGGCCCCTACGAGCAGTACTTC. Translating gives CASSPGDGPYEQYF.

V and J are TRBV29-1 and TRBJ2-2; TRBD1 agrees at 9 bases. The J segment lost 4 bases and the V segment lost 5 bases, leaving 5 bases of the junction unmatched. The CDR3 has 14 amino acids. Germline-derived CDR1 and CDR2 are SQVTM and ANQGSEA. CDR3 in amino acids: CSVSWTGVTGELFF. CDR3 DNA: TGCAGCGTTTCCTGGACAGGGGTCACCGGGGAGCTGTTTTTT.